The clone carrying this TCR beta chain was seen at least ten times. Its antigen is currently unknown. The source of the sample is a study of CD8 T cells in ankylosing spondylitis. Findings of the study overall: A motif of eight or nine highly homologous TCR beta variants was seen as apparently characteristic of ankylosing spondylitis blood. Clones tied to disease were said to be significantly enriched in matched ankylosing spondylitis synovial fluid. Reports of some motif variants in reactive arthritis synovial fluid and blood predate this one.

The CDR3 length is 11 residues. Trimming took 5 bases from V and 11 from J, leaving 12 bases between them. Germline loops: CDR1 MNHEY, CDR2 SMNVEV (reference sequence). Quantitative barcoded 5'-RACE was used to prepare TCR beta libraries. TCRdb reprocessed the 5' RACE reads with MiXCR, giving one entry per CDR3 protein. This table has more than 300,000 distinct CDR3 sequences, 6.5% to 10% appearing once. This clonotype originated in a male donor with ankylosing spondylitis. The rearrangement uses TRBV27 and TRBJ1-1; D call uncertain. Source material: blood, either unsorted or a sorted T cell fraction (not recorded which). In DNA, the CDR3 is TGTGCCAGCAGTCGGGCTGGGCGTGCTTTCTTT. This codes for CASSRAGRAFF.